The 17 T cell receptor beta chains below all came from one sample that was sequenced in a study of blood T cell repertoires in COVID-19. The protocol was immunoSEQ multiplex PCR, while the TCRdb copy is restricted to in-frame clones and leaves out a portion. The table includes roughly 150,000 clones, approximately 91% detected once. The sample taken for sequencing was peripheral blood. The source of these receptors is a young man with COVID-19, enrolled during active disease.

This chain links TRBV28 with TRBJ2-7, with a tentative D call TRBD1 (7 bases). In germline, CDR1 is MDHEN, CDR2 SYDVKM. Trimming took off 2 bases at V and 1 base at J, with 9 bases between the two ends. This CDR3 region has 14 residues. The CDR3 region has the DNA TGTGCCAGCAGTTTACAGGGGGGATCCTACGAGCAGTACTTC. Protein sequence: CASSLQGGSYEQYF.

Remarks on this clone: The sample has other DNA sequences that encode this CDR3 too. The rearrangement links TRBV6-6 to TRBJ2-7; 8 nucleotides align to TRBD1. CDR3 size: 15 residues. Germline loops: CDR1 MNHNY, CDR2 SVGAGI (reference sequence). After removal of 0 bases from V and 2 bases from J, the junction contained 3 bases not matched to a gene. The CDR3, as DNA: TGTGCCAGCAGTTACTCCCGGACAGGGACCTACGAGCAGTACTTC. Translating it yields CASSYSRTGTYEQYF.

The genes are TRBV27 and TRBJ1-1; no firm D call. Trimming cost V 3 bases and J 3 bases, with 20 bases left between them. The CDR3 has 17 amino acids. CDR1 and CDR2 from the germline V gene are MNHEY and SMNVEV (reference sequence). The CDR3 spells CASSLWTPRGVDTEAFF. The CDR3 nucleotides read TGTGCCAGCAGTTTGTGGACCCCGCGGGGAGTGGACACTGAAGCTTTCTTT.

CDR3 residues: CAISEWRLAGGPDTQYF. CDR3 nucleotides: TGTGCCATCAGTGAATGGCGCCTAGCGGGAGGCCCAGATACGCAGTATTTT. The chain links TRBV10-3 to TRBJ2-3; 11 bases map to TRBD2. Germline V gives CDR1 ENHRY, CDR2 SYGVKD. CDR3 length: 17 amino acids. Trimming removed 3 bases from V and 4 bases from J; junction bases left unmatched: 9.

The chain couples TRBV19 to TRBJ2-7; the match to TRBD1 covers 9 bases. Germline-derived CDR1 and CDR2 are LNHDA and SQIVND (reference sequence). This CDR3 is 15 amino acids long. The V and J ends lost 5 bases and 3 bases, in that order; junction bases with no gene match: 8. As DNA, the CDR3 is TGTGCCAGTAGTCGGTCGGACAGGGGCCACTACGAGCAGTACTTC. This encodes CASSRSDRGHYEQYF.

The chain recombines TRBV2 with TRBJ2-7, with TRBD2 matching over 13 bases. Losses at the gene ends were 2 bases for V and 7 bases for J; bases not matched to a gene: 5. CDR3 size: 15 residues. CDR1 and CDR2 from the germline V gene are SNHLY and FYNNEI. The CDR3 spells CASSEKGLAGAEQYF. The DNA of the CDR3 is TGTGCCAGCAGTGAAAAAGGACTAGCGGGAGCAGAGCAGTACTTC.

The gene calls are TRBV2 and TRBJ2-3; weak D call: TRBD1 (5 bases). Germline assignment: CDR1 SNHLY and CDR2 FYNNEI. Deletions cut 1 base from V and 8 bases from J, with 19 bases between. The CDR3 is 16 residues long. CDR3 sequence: CASSEDGRARALTQYF. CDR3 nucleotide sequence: TGTGCCAGCAGTGAAGATGGCAGGGCCAGGGCCCTTACGCAGTATTTT.

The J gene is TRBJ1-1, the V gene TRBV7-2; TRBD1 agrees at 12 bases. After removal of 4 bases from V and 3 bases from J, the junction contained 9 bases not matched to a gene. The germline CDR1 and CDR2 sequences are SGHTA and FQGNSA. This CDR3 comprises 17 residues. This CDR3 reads CASSYFGTGGEDTEAFF. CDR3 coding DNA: TGTGCCAGCAGCTATTTTGGGACAGGGGGCGAGGACACTGAAGCTTTCTTT. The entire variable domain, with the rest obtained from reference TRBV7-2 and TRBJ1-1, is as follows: GAGVSQSPSNKVTEKGKDVELRCDPISGHTALYWYRQSLGQGLEFLIYFQGNSAPDKSGLPSDRFSAERTGGSVSTLTIQRTQQEDSAVYLCASSYFGTGGEDTEAFFGQGTRLTVV.

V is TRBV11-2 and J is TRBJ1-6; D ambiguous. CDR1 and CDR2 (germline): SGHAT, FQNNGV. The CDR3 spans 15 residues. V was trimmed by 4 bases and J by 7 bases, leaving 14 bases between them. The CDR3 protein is CASSSDGKFNSPLHF. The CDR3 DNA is TGTGCCAGCAGCTCGGACGGGAAATTCAATTCACCCCTCCACTTT.

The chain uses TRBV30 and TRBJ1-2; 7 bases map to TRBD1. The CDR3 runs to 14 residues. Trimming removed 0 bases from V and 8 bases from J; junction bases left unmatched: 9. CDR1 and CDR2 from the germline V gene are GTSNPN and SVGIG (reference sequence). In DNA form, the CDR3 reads TGTGCCTGGAGTGTAATTCCACCGACAGGGGGCTACACCTTC. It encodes CAWSVIPPTGGYTF.

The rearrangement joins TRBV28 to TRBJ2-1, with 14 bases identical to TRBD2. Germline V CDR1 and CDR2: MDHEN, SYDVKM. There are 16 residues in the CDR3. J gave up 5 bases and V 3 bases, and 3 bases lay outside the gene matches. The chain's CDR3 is CASSFSGLAGDNEQFF. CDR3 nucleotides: TGTGCCAGCAGTTTCTCGGGACTAGCGGGAGACAATGAGCAGTTCTTC.

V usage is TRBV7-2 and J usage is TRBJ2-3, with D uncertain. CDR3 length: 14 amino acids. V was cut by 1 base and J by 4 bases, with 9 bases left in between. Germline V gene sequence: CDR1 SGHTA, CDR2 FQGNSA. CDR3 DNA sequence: TGTGCCAGCAGCTTAGTGGCAGATTCAGATACGCAGTATTTT. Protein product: CASSLVADSDTQYF.

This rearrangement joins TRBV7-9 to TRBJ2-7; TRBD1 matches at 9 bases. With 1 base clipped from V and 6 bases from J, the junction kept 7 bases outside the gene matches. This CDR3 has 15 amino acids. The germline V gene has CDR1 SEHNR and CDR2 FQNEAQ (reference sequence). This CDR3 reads CASSLEDRGGSEQYF. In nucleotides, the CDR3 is TGTGCCAGCAGCTTAGAGGACAGGGGAGGGAGCGAGCAGTACTTC.

The CDR3 bases are TGTGCCAGCAGCGAAGGGCAGGGATTCCAAGAGACCCAGTACTTC. Translated, it gives CASSEGQGFQETQYF. The V gene is TRBV28, the J gene TRBJ2-5; D might be TRBD1 (5 bases). Trimming cost V 6 bases and J 1 base, with 15 bases left between them. The CDR3 has 15 residues. CDR1 MDHEN and CDR2 SYDVKM come from the germline V gene.

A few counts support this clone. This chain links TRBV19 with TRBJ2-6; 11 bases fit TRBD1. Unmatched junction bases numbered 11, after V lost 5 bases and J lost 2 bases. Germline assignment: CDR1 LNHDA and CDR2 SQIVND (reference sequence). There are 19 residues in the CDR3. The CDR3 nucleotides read TGTGCCAGTAGTGAACCCGCCGGGACAGGGGGACCTGGGGCCAACGTCCTGACTTTC. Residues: CASSEPAGTGGPGANVLTF.

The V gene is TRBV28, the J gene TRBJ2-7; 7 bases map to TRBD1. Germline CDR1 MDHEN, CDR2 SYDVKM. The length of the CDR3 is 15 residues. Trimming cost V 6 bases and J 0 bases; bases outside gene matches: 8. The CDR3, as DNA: TGTGCCAGCAGACCCGTCCGGGACAGCTCCTACGAGCAGTACTTC. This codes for CASRPVRDSSYEQYF.

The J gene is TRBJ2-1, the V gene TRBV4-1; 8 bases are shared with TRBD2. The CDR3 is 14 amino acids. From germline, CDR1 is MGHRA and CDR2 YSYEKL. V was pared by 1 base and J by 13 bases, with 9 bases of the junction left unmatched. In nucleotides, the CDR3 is TGCGCCAGCAGCCAAGTCCTAGCGGGTCCCTCCCAGTTCTTC. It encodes CASSQVLAGPSQFF.